Listed here are 2 T cell receptor beta chains from one sample, sequenced in a study of cytomegalovirus exposure and HLA in healthy donors. Amplification used 60 Vbeta primers and 13 Jbeta primers. Using immunoSEQ multiplex PCR, the repertoire was profiled, and TCRdb retains in-frame clones only, with some absent. The sample consists of a few hundred thousand clones, 75% to 85% of them appearing once. The sample comprised PBMCs. All receptors come from a woman aged 55-70 years in good health and CMV-seropositive.

This clone was seen a handful of times. The rearrangement links TRBV18 to TRBJ1-1, with 10 bases fitting TRBD1. CDR3 length equals 17 residues. The ends lost 5 bases at V and 4 bases at J; junction bases unmatched: 13. Germline V gene sequence: CDR1 KGHSH, CDR2 LQKENI. The CDR3 loop reads CASSTRTGGLIGTEAFF. For the CDR3, the DNA is TGTGCCAGCTCAACCCGGACAGGGGGGTTAATCGGCACTGAAGCTTTCTTT.

The rearrangement links TRBV5-4 to TRBJ2-6, with TRBD1 identical over 7 bases. This CDR3 region has 16 residues. J gave up 4 bases and V 2 bases, and 6 bases lay outside the gene matches. Germline V CDR1 and CDR2: SGHNT, YYREEE (reference sequence). The CDR3 coding sequence is TGTGCCAGCAGCTTCCTGGACAGGTACGGGGCCAACGTCCTGACTTTC. It codes for CASSFLDRYGANVLTF.